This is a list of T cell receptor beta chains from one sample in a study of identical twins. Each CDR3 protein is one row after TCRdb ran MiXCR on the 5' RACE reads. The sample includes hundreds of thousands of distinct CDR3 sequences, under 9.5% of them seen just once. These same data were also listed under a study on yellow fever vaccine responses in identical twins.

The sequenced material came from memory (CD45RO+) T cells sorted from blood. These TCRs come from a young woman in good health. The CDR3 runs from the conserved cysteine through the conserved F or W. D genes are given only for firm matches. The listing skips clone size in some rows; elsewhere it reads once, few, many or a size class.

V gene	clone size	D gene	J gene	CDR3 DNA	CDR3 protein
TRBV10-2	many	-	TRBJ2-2	TGCGCCAGCAGTGTAAGGTTTACCGGGGAGCTGTTTTTT	CASSVRFTGELFF
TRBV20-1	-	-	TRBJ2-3	TGCAGTGCGGGCCGGGTCACAGATACGCAGTATTTT	CSAGRVTDTQYF
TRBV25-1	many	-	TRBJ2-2	TGTGCCAGCAGCCCCGTATCCGACACCGGGGAGCTGTTTTTT	CASSPVSDTGELFF
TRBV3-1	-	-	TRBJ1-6	TGTGCCAGCAGCCAAACGCGCAGGGGTAATTCACCCCTCCACTTT	CASSQTRRGNSPLHF
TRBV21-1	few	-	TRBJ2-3	TGTGCCAGCGATGACGGGGTAGCGGGAGGGTTCACAGATACGCAGTATTTT	CASDDGVAGGFTDTQYF
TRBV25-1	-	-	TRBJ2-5	TGTGCCAGCAGGAGAACGGACAGTGTCCAAGAGACCCAGTACTTC	CASRRTDSVQETQYF
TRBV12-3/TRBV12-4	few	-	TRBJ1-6	TGTGCCAGCAGTATGTCGGACCGGAAGAATTCACCCCTCCACTTT	CASSMSDRKNSPLHF
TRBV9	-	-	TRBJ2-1	TGTGCCAGCAGCCGGGACTCTATCAATGAGCAGTTCTTC	CASSRDSINEQFF
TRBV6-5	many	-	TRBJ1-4	TGTGCCAGCAGTTATACCCGCAGGGGCAGGGAAAAACTGTTTTTT	CASSYTRRGREKLFF
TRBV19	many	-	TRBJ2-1	TGTGCCAGTAGTATTCTGCGGGACCCCAATGAGCAGTTCTTC	CASSILRDPNEQFF
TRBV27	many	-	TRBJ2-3	TGTGCCAGCACAAAGGCTAGTAGGGGGACAGATACGCAGTATTTT	CASTKASRGTDTQYF
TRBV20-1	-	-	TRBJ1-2	TGCAGTGCGTTCGGGGACATCTATGGCTACACCTTC	CSAFGDIYGYTF
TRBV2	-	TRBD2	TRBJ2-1	TGTGCCAGCAGTGAAATAGCGGGAGGGCCTTGGAATGAGCAGTTCTTC	CASSEIAGGPWNEQFF